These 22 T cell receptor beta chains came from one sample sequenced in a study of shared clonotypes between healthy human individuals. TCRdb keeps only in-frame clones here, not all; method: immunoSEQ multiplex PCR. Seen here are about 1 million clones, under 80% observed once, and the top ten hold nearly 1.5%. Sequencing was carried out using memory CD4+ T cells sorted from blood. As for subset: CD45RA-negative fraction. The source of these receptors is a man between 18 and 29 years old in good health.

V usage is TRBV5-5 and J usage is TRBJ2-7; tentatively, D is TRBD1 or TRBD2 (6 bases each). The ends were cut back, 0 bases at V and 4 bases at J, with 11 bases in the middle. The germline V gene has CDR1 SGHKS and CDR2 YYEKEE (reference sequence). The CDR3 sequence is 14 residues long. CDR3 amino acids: CASSLDTGRYEQYF. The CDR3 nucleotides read TGTGCCAGCAGCTTGGATACAGGGAGGTACGAGCAGTACTTC.

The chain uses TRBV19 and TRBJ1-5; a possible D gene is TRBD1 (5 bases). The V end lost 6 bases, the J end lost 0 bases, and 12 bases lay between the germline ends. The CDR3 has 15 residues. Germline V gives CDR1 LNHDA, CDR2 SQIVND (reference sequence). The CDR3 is CASRSGTNSNQPQHF. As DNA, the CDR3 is TGTGCCAGTAGGTCCGGGACCAATAGCAATCAGCCCCAGCATTTT.

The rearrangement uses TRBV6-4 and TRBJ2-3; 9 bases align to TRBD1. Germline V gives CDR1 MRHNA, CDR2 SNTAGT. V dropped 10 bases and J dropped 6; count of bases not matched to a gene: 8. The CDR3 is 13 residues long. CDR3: CATRQGGADTQYF. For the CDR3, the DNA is TGTGCCACCAGACAGGGGGGAGCCGATACGCAGTATTTT.

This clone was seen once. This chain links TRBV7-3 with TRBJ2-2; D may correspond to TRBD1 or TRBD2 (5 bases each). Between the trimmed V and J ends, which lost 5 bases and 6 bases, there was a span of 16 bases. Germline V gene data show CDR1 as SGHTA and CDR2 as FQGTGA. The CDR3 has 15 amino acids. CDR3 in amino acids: CASSPTGATSGELFF. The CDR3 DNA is TGTGCCAGCAGCCCTACCGGGGCCACCTCCGGGGAGCTGTTTTTT.

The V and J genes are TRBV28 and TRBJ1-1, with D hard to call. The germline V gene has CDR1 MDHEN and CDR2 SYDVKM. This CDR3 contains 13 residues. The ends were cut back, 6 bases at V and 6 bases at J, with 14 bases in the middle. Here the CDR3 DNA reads TGTGCCAGCAGACGACAAGATGGGGCTGAAGCTTTCTTT. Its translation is CASRRQDGAEAFF.

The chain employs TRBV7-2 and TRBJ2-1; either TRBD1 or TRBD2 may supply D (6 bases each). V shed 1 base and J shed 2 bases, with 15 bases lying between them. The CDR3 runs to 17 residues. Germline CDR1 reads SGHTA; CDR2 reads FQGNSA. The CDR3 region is CASSLEGGGSTYNEQFF. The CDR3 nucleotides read TGTGCCAGCAGCTTAGAAGGAGGGGGAAGTACCTACAATGAGCAGTTCTTC.

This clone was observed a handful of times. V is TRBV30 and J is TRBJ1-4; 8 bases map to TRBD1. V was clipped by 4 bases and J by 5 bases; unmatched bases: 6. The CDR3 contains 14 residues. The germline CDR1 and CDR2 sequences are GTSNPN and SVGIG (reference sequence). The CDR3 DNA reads TGTGCCTGGAACAGACAGGGGATCAATGAAAAACTGTTTTTT. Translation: CAWNRQGINEKLFF.

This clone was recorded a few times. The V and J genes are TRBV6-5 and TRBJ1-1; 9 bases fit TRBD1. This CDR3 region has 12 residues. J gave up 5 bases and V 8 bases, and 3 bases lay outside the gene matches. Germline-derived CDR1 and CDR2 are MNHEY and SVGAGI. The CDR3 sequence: CASWDRVTEAFF. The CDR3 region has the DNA TGTGCCAGCTGGGACAGGGTAACTGAAGCTTTCTTT.

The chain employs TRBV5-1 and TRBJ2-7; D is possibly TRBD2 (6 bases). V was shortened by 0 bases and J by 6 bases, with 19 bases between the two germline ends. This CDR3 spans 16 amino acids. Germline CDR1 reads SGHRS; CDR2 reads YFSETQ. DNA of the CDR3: TGCGCCAGCAGCTTGGACGACCTTCCCGGGGGAGGCGAGCAGTACTTC. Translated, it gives CASSLDDLPGGGEQYF.

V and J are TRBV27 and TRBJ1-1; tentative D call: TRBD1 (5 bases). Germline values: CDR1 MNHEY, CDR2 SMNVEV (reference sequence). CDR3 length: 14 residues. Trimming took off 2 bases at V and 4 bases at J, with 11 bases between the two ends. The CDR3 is CASSLTGAGTEAFF. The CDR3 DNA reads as TGTGCCAGCAGTTTAACCGGGGCCGGCACTGAAGCTTTCTTT.

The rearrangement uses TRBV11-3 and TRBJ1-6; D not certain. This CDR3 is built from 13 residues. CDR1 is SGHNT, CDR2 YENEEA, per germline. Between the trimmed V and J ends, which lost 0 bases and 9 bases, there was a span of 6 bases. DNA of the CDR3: TGTGCCAGCAGCTTAGATCAGATTTCACCCCTCCACTTT. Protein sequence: CASSLDQISPLHF.

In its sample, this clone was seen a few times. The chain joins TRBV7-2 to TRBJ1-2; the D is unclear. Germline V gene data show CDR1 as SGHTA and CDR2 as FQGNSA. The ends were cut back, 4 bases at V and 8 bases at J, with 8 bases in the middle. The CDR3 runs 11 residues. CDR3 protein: CASSSALGYTF. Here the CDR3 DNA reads TGTGCCAGCAGCTCCGCCCTCGGCTACACCTTC. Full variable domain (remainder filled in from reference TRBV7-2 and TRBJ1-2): GAGVSQSPSNKVTEKGKDVELRCDPISGHTALYWYRQSLGQGLEFLIYFQGNSAPDKSGLPSDRFSAERTGGSVSTLTIQRTQQEDSAVYLCASSSALGYTFGSGTRLTVV.

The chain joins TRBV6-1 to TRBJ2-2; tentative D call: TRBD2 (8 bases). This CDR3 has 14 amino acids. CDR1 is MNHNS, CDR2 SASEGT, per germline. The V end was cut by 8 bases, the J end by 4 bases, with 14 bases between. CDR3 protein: CASREGALTGELFF. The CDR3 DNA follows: TGTGCCAGCCGGGAGGGGGCTCTCACCGGGGAGCTGTTTTTT.

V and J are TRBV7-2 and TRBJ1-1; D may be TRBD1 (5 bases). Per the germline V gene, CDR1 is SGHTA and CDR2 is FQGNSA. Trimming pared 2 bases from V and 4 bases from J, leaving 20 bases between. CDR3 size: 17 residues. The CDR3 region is CASSLLSGGRMVTEAFF. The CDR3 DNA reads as TGTGCCAGCAGCTTATTGTCCGGGGGGAGGATGGTCACTGAAGCTTTCTTT.

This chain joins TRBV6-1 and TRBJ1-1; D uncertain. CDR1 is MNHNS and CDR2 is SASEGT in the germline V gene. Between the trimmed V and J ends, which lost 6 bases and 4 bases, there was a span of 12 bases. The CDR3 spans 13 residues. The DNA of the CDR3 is TGTGCCAGCAGGACCTTGTCGGGCACTGAAGCTTTCTTT. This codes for CASRTLSGTEAFF.

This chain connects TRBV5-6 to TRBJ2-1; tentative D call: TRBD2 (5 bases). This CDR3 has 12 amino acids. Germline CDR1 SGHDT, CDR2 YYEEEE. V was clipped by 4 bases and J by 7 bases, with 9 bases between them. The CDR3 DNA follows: TGTGCCAGCAGCCTGACGGGGAATGAGCAGTTCTTC. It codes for CASSLTGNEQFF.

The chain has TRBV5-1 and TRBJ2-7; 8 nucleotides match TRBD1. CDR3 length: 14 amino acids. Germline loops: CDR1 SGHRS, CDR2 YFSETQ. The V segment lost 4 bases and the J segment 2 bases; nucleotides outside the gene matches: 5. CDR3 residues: CASSGGQVAYEQYF. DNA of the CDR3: TGCGCCAGCAGCGGGGGACAGGTGGCCTACGAGCAGTACTTC.

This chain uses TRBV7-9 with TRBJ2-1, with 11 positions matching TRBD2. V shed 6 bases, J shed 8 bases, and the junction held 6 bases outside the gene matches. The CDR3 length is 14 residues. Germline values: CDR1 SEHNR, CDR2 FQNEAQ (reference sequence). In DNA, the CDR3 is TGTGCCAGCAGACTTAGCGGGGGGGAACATGAGCAGTTCTTC. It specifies CASRLSGGEHEQFF.

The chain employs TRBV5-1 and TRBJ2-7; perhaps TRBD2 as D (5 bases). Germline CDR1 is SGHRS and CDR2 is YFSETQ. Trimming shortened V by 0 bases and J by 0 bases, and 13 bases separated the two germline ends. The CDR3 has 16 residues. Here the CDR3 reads CASSLGPAGSSYEQYF. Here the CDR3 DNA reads TGCGCCAGCAGCTTGGGACCTGCGGGTAGCTCCTACGAGCAGTACTTC.

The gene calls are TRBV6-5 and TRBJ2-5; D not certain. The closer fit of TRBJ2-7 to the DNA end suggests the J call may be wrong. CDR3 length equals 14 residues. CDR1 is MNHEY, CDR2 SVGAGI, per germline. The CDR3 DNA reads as TGTGCCAGCAGTTACTCATGGACGGGCTACGAGCAGTACTTC. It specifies CASSYSWTGYEQYF.

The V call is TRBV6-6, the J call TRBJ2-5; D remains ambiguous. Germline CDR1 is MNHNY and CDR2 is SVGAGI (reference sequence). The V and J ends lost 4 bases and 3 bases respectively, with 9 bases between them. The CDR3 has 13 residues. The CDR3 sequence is CASSSWQEETQYF. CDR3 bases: TGTGCCAGCAGTTCGTGGCAAGAAGAGACCCAGTACTTC.

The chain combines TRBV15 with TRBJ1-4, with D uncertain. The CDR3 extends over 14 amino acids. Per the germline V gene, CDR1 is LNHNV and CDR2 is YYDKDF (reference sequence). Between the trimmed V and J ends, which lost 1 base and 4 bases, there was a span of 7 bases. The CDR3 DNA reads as TGTGCCACCAGCAGAGGAGGGATTAATGAAAAACTGTTTTTT. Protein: CATSRGGINEKLFF.